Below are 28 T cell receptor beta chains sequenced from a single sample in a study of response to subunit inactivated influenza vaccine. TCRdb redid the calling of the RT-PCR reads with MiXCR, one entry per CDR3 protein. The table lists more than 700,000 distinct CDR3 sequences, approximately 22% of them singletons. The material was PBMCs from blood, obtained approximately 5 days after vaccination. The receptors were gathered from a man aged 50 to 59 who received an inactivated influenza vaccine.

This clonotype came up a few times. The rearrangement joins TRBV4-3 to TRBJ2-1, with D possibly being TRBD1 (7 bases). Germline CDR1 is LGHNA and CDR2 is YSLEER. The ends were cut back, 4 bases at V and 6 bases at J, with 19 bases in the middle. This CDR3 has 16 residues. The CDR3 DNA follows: TGCGCCAGCAGCCTGGGCGCGGGACAGCACTCCAATGAGCAGTTCTTC. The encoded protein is CASSLGAGQHSNEQFF.

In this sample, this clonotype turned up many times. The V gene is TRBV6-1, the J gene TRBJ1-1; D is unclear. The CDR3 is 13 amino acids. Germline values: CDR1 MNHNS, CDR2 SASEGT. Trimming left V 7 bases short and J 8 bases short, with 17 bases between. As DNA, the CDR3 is TGTGCCAGCACTAAAGCGCATACATTCGAAGCTTTCTTT. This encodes CASTKAHTFEAFF.

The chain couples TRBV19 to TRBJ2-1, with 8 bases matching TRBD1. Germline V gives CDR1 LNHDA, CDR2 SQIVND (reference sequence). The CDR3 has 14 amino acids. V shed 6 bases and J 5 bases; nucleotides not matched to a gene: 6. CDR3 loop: CASRRDRWNNEQFF. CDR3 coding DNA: TGTGCCAGTAGAAGGGACAGGTGGAACAATGAGCAGTTCTTC.

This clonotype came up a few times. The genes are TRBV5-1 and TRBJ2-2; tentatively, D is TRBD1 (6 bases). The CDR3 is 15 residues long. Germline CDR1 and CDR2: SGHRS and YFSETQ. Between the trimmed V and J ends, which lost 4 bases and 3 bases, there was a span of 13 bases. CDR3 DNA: TGCGCCAGCAGCCCCCAGGGGTGGGACACCGGGGAGCTGTTTTTT. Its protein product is CASSPQGWDTGELFF.

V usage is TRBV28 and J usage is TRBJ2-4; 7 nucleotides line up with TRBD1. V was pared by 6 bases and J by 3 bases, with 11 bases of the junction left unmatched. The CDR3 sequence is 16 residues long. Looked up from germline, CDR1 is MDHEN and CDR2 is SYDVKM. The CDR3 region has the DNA TGTGCCAGCAGCCTGGGCAGGGCAGGGGGCAAAAACATTCAGTACTTC. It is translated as CASSLGRAGGKNIQYF.

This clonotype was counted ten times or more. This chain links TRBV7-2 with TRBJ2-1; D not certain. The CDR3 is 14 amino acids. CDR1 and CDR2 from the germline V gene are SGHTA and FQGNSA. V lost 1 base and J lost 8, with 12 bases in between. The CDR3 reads CASSLVPRFDEQFF. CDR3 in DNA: TGTGCCAGCAGCTTAGTACCCAGGTTCGATGAGCAGTTCTTC.

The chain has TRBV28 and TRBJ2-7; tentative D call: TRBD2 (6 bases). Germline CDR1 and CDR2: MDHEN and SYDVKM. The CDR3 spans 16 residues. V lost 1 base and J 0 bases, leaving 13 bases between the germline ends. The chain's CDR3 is CASSLFLLANSYEQYF. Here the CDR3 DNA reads TGTGCCAGCAGTTTATTTTTACTAGCTAACTCCTACGAGCAGTACTTC.

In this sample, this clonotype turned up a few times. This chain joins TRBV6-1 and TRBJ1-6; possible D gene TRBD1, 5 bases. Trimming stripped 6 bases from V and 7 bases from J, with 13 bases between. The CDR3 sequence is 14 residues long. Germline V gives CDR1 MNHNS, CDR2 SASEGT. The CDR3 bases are TGTGCCAGCAGCACGACAGACCGCAATTCACCCCTCCACTTT. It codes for CASSTTDRNSPLHF.

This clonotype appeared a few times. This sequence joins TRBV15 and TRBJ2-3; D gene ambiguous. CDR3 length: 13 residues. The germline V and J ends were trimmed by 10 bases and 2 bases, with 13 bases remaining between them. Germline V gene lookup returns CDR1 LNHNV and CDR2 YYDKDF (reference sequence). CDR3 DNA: TGTGCCATCGAAAATTCCAACACAGATACGCAGTATTTT. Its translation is CAIENSNTDTQYF.

CDR3 loop: CASATGQDGNTIYF. In nucleotides, the CDR3 is TGCGCCTCCGCCACGGGACAGGATGGAAACACCATATATTTT. V and J are TRBV5-1 and TRBJ1-3; 8 nucleotides line up with TRBD1. The CDR3 is 14 residues long. Per the germline V gene, CDR1 is SGHRS and CDR2 is YFSETQ. J was trimmed by 3 bases and V by 10 bases; bases with no gene match: 9.

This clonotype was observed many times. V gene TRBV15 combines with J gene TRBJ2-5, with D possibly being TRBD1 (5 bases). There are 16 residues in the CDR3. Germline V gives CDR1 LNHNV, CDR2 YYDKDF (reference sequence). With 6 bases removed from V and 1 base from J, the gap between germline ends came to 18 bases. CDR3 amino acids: CATSRASQGGQETQYF. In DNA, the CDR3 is TGTGCCACCAGTCGAGCGTCGCAGGGTGGCCAAGAGACCCAGTACTTC.

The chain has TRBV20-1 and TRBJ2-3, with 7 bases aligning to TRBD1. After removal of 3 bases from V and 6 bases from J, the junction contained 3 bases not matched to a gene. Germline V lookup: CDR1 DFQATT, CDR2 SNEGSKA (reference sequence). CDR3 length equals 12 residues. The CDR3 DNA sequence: TGCAGTGCTAGTACGGACAGGGATACGCAGTATTTT. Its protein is CSASTDRDTQYF.

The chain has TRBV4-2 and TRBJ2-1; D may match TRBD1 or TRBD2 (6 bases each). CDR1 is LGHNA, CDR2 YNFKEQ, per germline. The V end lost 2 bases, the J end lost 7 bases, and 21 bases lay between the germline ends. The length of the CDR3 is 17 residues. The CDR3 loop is CASSQSIALGGVNEQFF. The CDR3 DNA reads TGTGCCAGCAGCCAATCTATTGCTCTGGGGGGCGTAAATGAGCAGTTCTTC.

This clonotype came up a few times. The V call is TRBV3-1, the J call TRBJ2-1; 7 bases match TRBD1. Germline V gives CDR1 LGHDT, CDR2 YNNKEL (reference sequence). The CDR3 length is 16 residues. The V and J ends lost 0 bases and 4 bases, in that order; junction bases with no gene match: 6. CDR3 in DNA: TGTGCCAGCAGCCAAGACGGCAACAGGGGATACAATGAGCAGTTCTTC. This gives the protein CASSQDGNRGYNEQFF.

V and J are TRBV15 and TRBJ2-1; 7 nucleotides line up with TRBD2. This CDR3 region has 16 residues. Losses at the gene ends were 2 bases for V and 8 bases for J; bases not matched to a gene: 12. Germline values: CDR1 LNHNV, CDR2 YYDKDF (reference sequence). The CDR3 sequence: CATSRREGLVGDEQFF. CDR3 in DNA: TGTGCCACCAGCAGACGCGAAGGACTAGTCGGCGATGAGCAGTTCTTC.

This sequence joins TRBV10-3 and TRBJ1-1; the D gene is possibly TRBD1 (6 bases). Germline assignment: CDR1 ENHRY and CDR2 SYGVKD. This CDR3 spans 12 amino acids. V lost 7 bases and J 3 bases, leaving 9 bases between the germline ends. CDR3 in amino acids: CAITGGDTEAFF. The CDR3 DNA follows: TGTGCCATCACCGGGGGCGACACTGAAGCTTTCTTT.

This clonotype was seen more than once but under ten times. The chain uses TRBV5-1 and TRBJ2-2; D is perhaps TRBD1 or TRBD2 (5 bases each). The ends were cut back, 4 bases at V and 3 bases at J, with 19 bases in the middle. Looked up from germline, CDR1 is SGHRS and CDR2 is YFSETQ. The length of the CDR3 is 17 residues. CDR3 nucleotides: TGCGCCAGCAGCCTACCGGGACCTTCTGGCGACACCGGGGAGCTGTTTTTT. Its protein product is CASSLPGPSGDTGELFF.

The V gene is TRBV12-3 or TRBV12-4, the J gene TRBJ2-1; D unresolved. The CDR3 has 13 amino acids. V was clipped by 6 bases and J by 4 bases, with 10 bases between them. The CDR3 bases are TGTGCCAGCAGGCCCACTAATTACAATGAGCAGTTCTTC. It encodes CASRPTNYNEQFF.

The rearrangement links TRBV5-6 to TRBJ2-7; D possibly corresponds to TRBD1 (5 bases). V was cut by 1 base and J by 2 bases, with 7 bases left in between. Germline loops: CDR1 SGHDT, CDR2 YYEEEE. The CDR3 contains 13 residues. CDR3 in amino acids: CASSLLTAYEQYF. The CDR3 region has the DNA TGTGCCAGCAGCTTGCTGACAGCCTACGAGCAGTACTTC.

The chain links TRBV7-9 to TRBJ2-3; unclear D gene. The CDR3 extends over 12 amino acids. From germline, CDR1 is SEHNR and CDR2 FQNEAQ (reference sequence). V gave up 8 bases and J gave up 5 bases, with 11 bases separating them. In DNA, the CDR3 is TGTGCCAGCTTACCGGCTGGAGATACGCAGTATTTT. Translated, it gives CASLPAGDTQYF.

The DNA of the CDR3 is TGTGCCAGCTCAGATGGAGACACTGAAGCTTTCTTT. Protein sequence: CASSDGDTEAFF. The chain carries TRBV18 and TRBJ1-1; D is unclear. The CDR3 contains 12 residues. V lost 5 bases and J 3 bases, leaving 7 bases between the germline ends. CDR1 KGHSH and CDR2 LQKENI come from the germline V gene.

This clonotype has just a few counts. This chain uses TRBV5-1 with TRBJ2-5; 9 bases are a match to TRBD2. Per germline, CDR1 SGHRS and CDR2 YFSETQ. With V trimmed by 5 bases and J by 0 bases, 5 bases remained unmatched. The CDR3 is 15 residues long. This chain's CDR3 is CASSPSGNDQETQYF. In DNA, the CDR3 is TGCGCCAGCAGTCCTAGCGGGAATGACCAAGAGACCCAGTACTTC.

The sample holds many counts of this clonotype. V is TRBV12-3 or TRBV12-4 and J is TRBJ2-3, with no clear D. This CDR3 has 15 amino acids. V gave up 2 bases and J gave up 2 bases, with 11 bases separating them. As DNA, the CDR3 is TGTGCCAGCAGTTTAACGAGTTCATTCACAGATACGCAGTATTTT. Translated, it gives CASSLTSSFTDTQYF.

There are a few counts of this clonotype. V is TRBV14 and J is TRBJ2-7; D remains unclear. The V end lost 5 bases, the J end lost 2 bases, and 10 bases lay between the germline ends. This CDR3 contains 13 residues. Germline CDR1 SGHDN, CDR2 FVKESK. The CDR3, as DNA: TGTGCCAGCAGCATAAATGGCCCCTACGAGCAGTACTTC. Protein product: CASSINGPYEQYF.

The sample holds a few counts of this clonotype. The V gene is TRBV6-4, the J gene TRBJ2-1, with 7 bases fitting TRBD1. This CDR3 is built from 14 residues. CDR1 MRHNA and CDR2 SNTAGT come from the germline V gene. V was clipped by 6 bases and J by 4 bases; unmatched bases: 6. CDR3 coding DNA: TGTGCCAGCAGCCCCCAGGGGGTATACAATGAGCAGTTCTTC. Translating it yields CASSPQGVYNEQFF.

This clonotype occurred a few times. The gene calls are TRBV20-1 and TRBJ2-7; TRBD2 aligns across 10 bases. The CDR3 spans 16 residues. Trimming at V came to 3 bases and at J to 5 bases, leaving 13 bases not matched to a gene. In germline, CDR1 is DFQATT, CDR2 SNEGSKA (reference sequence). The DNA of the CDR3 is TGCAGTGCTAGTCGTCTTCGAGCGGGGGGGCCCGACGAGCAGTACTTC. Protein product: CSASRLRAGGPDEQYF.

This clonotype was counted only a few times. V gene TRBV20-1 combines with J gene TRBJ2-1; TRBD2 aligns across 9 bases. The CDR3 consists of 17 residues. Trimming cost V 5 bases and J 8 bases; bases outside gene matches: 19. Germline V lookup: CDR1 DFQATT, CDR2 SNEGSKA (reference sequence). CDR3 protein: CSADNRAAGGPLDEQFF. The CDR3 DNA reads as TGCAGTGCTGACAACCGGGCTGCGGGAGGGCCTTTAGATGAGCAGTTCTTC.

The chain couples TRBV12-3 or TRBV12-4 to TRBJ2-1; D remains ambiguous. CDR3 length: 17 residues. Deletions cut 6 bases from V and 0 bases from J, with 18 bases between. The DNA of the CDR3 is TGTGCCAGCAGCCAAACCGCGAGTGGTTCCTCCTACAATGAGCAGTTCTTC. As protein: CASSQTASGSSYNEQFF.